What follows are 9 T cell receptor beta chains derived from one specimen sequenced in a study of T cells in Graves' hyperthyroidism and ophthalmopathy. Amplification of TCR beta CDR3 regions used RNA as the template. HTBI primers were the set used in a first-round RT-PCR of the TCR CDR3. TCRdb re-analysed the multiplex PCR reads in MiXCR, keeping a single row per CDR3 protein. The data hold about 600,000 distinct CDR3 sequences, with approximately 15% observed a single time. Sequenced input: blood. These receptor sequences come from a woman between 18 and 29 years old with Graves' ophthalmopathy.

This clonotype was counted ten times or more. This sequence joins TRBV3-1 and TRBJ2-1, with D uncertain. The CDR3 consists of 15 residues. V dropped 2 bases and J dropped 0 bases, with 8 bases sitting between them. Germline CDR1 is LGHDT and CDR2 is YNNKEL (reference sequence). CDR3: CASSQRTPSYNEQFF. In DNA, the CDR3 is TGTGCCAGCAGCCAAAGGACCCCCTCCTACAATGAGCAGTTCTTC.

This clonotype was recorded at least ten times. The CDR3 is CANAGGAGANVLTF. The CDR3 nucleotides read TGTGCCAACGCAGGGGGCGCGGGGGCCAACGTCCTGACTTTC. J is TRBJ2-6 and V is TRBV2, with 8 bases that match TRBD1. The V gene end was trimmed by 10 bases and the J gene end by 4 bases; junction bases not matched to a gene: 6. Germline CDR1 is SNHLY and CDR2 is FYNNEI. The CDR3 length is 14 residues.

This clonotype was picked up one time. The J gene is TRBJ2-5, the V gene TRBV28; a weak D match, TRBD2 (5 bases). Germline CDR1 is MDHEN and CDR2 is SYDVKM. CDR3 length: 14 amino acids. Trimming removed 2 bases from V and 4 bases from J, with 11 bases in between. The CDR3 DNA is TGTGCCAGCAGTTTAGGTCAGCTAGCAGAGACCCAGTACTTC. This translates into CASSLGQLAETQYF.

This clonotype has a count of ten or more. This chain joins TRBV7-9 and TRBJ2-1; 14 positions agree with TRBD2. V lost 0 bases to trimming and J lost 9 bases; unmatched junction nucleotides: 1. The CDR3 is 15 amino acids. The germline CDR1 and CDR2 sequences are SEHNR and FQNEAQ (reference sequence). In nucleotides, the CDR3 is TGTGCCAGCAGCTTAGCCGGGACTAGCGGGGGTGAGCAGTTCTTC. Encoded protein: CASSLAGTSGGEQFF.

The chain has TRBV4-2 and TRBJ2-2; 7 positions match TRBD2. The CDR3 runs 16 residues. Trimming removed 0 bases from V and 8 bases from J; junction bases left unmatched: 9. The germline CDR1 and CDR2 sequences are LGHNA and YNFKEQ. CDR3 coding DNA: TGTGCCAGCAGCCAAGAACCGCGGGGGTTCGGGGGGGAGCTGTTTTTT. Translated, it gives CASSQEPRGFGGELFF.

This clonotype was observed at least ten times. The chain uses TRBV18 and TRBJ2-5, with 9 bases matching TRBD1. The germline gives CDR1 KGHSH, CDR2 LQKENI. CDR3 length equals 13 residues. The junction had 4 bases not matched to a gene; V was cut back by 7 bases and J by 4 bases. CDR3: CASLPGQGETQYF. The CDR3 nucleotides are TGTGCCAGCTTACCGGGACAGGGAGAGACCCAGTACTTC.

J is TRBJ2-3 and V is TRBV5-6, with unresolved D. CDR1 is SGHDT, CDR2 YYEEEE, per germline. Trimming stripped 3 bases from V and 10 bases from J, with 9 bases between. This CDR3 contains 11 residues. CDR3 sequence: CASSSPLSQYF. The DNA for the CDR3 is TGTGCCAGCAGCTCGCCGTTATCGCAGTATTTT.

V and J are TRBV20-1 and TRBJ1-3; the D gene is possibly TRBD1 (6 bases). With 5 bases removed from V and 2 bases from J, the gap between germline ends came to 13 bases. From germline, CDR1 is DFQATT and CDR2 SNEGSKA (reference sequence). This CDR3 has 14 amino acids. CDR3 loop: CSALTGAAGNTIYF. CDR3 nucleotide sequence: TGCAGTGCTCTGACAGGAGCTGCTGGAAACACCATATATTTT.

This clonotype was seen only a few times. The gene calls are TRBV24-1 and TRBJ1-1; D unclear. V shed 4 bases and J shed 3 bases, with 8 bases lying between them. CDR1 and CDR2 (germline): KGHDR, SFDVKD. This CDR3 contains 13 residues. CDR3 amino acids: CATSDNRDTEAFF. In nucleotides, the CDR3 is TGTGCCACCAGTGACAACCGGGACACTGAAGCTTTCTTT.